This TCR beta chain was sequenced during a study of human T cells and chemical hapten exposure. This clonotype was counted ten times or more. V was pared by 6 bases and J by 8 bases, with 11 bases between. This CDR3 is 12 amino acids long. TCRdb reprocessed the RACE reads with MiXCR, giving one entry per CDR3 protein. The table lists about 71,000 distinct CDR3 sequences, around 9.5% of them singletons, with 2.5% to 3.5% in the top ten. Time point reported: patch test 1, 2 weeks after DPC sensitization. Treatment denoted: therapeutic diphenylcyclopropenone sensitization with weekly scalp DPC. The chain uses TRBV12-3 or TRBV12-4 and TRBJ2-1; no firm D call. This specimen consisted of whole blood, obtained in connection with sensitization to the hapten diphenylcyclopropenone (DPC). The TCR comes from a woman aged 40 to 50 with alopecia areata. Some clones in this sample may be carry-over from other donors' samples. The CDR3 nucleotides read TGTGCCAGCAGGGAAGGCTCCGATGAGCAGTTCTTC. It is translated as CASREGSDEQFF.